The 2 T cell receptor beta chains in this list originate from one sample, sequenced in a study. Each CDR3 protein is one row after TCRdb ran MiXCR on the RT-PCR reads. This sample has about 700,000 distinct CDR3 sequences, with approximately 15% found just once. Sequencing was carried out using memory CD4+ T cells from blood. The receptors were gathered from a female donor in good health, serving as a healthy control.

This clonotype was found many times. The chain recombines TRBV10-3 with TRBJ2-5; D might be TRBD1 or TRBD2, each matching 5 bases. Germline CDR1 reads ENHRY; CDR2 reads SYGVKD. The V and J ends lost 10 bases and 4 bases respectively, with 19 bases between them. The CDR3 length is 14 residues. The CDR3, as DNA: TGTGCCACCAAGGCGGGCAGGGTGCTAGAGACCCAGTACTTC. It encodes CATKAGRVLETQYF.

The table lists this clonotype with a few counts. The chain recombines TRBV24-1 with TRBJ2-3; D is perhaps TRBD1 (6 bases). The CDR3 runs to 13 residues. The germline V gene encodes CDR1 KGHDR and CDR2 SFDVKD. Trimming pared 7 bases from V and 2 bases from J, leaving 9 bases between. This chain's CDR3 is CATRDRPTDTQYF. The CDR3 DNA is TGTGCCACCAGAGACAGGCCCACAGATACGCAGTATTTT.